Following are 8 T cell receptor beta chains from one sample sequenced in a study of blood T cell repertoires in COVID-19. Generated by immunoSEQ multiplex PCR, the TCRdb table keeps only in-frame clones and is missing some. Among around 150,000 clones listed, roughly 80% were seen once. The specimen was peripheral blood. All receptors come from a man in his sixties with acute or convalescent COVID-19.

The chain uses TRBV10-3 and TRBJ1-2, with 7 bases that match TRBD1. There are 13 residues in the CDR3. The germline V gene has CDR1 ENHRY and CDR2 SYGVKD. V shed 6 bases, J shed 4 bases, and the junction held 5 bases outside the gene matches. DNA of the CDR3: TGTGCCATCAGACCACAGGGGATCTATGGCTACACCTTC. Encoded protein: CAIRPQGIYGYTF.

This clone showed up just once. The chain carries TRBV12-3 or TRBV12-4 and TRBJ2-3, with 8 bases identical to TRBD1. J was trimmed by 4 bases and V by 5 bases; bases with no gene match: 2. The CDR3 runs to 13 residues. In nucleotides, the CDR3 is TGTGCCAGCAGTCCGGACAGGGCAGATACGCAGTATTTT. The encoded protein is CASSPDRADTQYF.

The chain combines TRBV9 with TRBJ2-3; tentative D call: TRBD1 (5 bases). The germline V and J ends were trimmed by 0 bases and 2 bases, with 7 bases remaining between them. Germline V gives CDR1 SGDLS, CDR2 YYNGEE. The CDR3 sequence is 14 residues long. The CDR3 region has the DNA TGTGCCAGCAGCGTAGGGGGCTACACAGATACGCAGTATTTT. Its translation: CASSVGGYTDTQYF.

The chain uses TRBV15 and TRBJ1-3; D is ambiguous. V was trimmed by 0 bases and J by 0 bases, leaving 12 bases between them. There are 17 residues in the CDR3. Germline V gene lookup returns CDR1 LNHNV and CDR2 YYDKDF (reference sequence). The CDR3 is CATSRDQARISGNTIYF. CDR3 nucleotide sequence: TGTGCCACCAGCAGAGATCAGGCACGAATCTCTGGAAACACCATATATTTT. Drawing the rest from reference TRBV15 and TRBJ1-3, the complete variable domain is DAMVIQNPRYQVTQFGKPVTLSCSQTLNHNVMYWYQQKSSQAPKLLFHYYDKDFNNEADTPDNFQSRRPNTSFCFLDIRSPGLGDTAMYLCATSRDQARISGNTIYFGEGSWLTVV.

This chain uses TRBV7-8 with TRBJ1-6; the D is unclear. The V and J ends lost 5 bases and 0 bases respectively, with 14 bases between them. CDR1 is SGHVS and CDR2 is FQNEAQ in the germline V gene. CDR3 size: 17 residues. Written as DNA, the CDR3 is TGTGCCAGCAGCCCCCCCCCGGGGAGCTCCTATAATTCACCCCTCCACTTT. Residues: CASSPPPGSSYNSPLHF.

A single count supports this clone. The chain uses TRBV29-1 and TRBJ2-2; 8 positions agree with TRBD1. Per the germline V gene, CDR1 is SQVTM and CDR2 is ANQGSEA. The CDR3 runs to 15 residues. V shed 7 bases, J shed 0 bases, and the junction held 7 bases outside the gene matches. The CDR3 loop is CSGRGQASNTGELFF. The CDR3 DNA follows: TGCAGCGGTAGGGGACAGGCCTCGAACACCGGGGAGCTGTTTTTT.

The chain carries TRBV2 and TRBJ1-5, with TRBD1 as a possible D gene (5 bases). Trimming left V 6 bases short and J 7 bases short, with 22 bases between. The V gene's germline CDR1 is SNHLY and CDR2 FYNNEI. There are 16 residues in the CDR3. CDR3: CASRSRDGKGGQPQHF. In DNA, the CDR3 is TGTGCCAGCAGGTCAAGGGACGGAAAAGGAGGGCAGCCCCAGCATTTT.

The gene calls are TRBV5-1 and TRBJ1-1; D is uncertain. CDR3 length equals 16 residues. The germline V gene has CDR1 SGHRS and CDR2 YFSETQ. The V and J ends lost 0 bases and 1 base respectively, with 13 bases between them. The CDR3 DNA reads TGCGCCAGCAGCTTGGAAACGGCCCGGGGGAACACTGAAGCTTTCTTT. This gives the protein CASSLETARGNTEAFF.